This is a list of T cell receptor beta chains from one sample in a study of blood T cell repertoires in COVID-19. Sequencing used immunoSEQ multiplex PCR; TCRdb keeps in-frame clones, though not all of them. The sample includes a few hundred thousand clones, approximately 89% of them seen just once. Source material: peripheral blood. Receptor source: a woman between 25 and 40 years old with COVID-19, enrolled during active disease. Both conserved end residues are part of each CDR3. D genes are given only for firm matches. The size of a clone is reported for some rows only, either as once, few or many, or as a class for expanded clones.

J | size | V | D | DNA | CDR3
TRBJ1-1 | few | TRBV3-1/TRBV3-2 | NA | TGTGCCAGCAGCCAACGAGGGGGAACTGAAGCTTTCTTT | CASSQRGGTEAFF
TRBJ2-2 | NA | TRBV6-2/TRBV6-3 | TRBD1 | TGTGCCAGCAGTTTGACAGGGGGCAAGGGCACCGGGGAGCTGTTTTTT | CASSLTGGKGTGELFF
TRBJ1-5 | NA | TRBV19 | TRBD1 | TGTGCCAGTAGTATATCACAGGGGGCTAAGCCCCAGCATTTT | CASSISQGAKPQHF
TRBJ2-5 | NA | TRBV4-1 | NA | TGCGCCAGCAGCCGGACTCGGGGGGAGACCCAGTACTTC | CASSRTRGETQYF
TRBJ1-2 | NA | TRBV10-1 | TRBD1 | TGCGCCAGCACCAGCGACAGGGCAGATGGTACTTTTGGCTACACCTTC | CASTSDRADGTFGYTF
TRBJ2-3 | NA | TRBV5-6 | TRBD2 | TGTGCCAGCAGCTTATTAGGGCGGGGGGCCACAGATACGCAGTATTTT | CASSLLGRGATDTQYF
TRBJ1-1 | NA | TRBV4-1 | NA | TGCGCCAGCAGCCAAGCAGGCGGGGGTTGGACTGAAGCTTTCTTT | CASSQAGGGWTEAFF
TRBJ2-3 | NA | TRBV11-3 | TRBD2 | TGTGCCAGCAGCTTAACACTAGCGGTTAGCACAGATACGCAGTATTTT | CASSLTLAVSTDTQYF
TRBJ2-3 | NA | TRBV9 | TRBD2 | TGTGCCAGCAGCGTCAAGAGCGGGGGAAGCACAGATACGCAGTATTTT | CASSVKSGGSTDTQYF
TRBJ2-6 | NA | TRBV5-5 | NA | TGTGCCAGCAGCCCCTTTGGATATCTGACAACTTCTGGGGCCAACGTCCTGACTTTC | CASSPFGYLTTSGANVLTF
TRBJ2-7 | NA | TRBV5-1 | TRBD1 | TGCGCCAGCAGCTTTGGGACAGGGGCCTACGAGCAGTACTTC | CASSFGTGAYEQYF
TRBJ2-7 | NA | TRBV5-5 | NA | TGTGCCAGCAGCTTGGCTGCAGGGACCTACGAGCAGTACTTC | CASSLAAGTYEQYF